This T cell receptor (beta chain) was documented in a study of PD-1 blockade in classical Hodgkin lymphoma. Time point specified: cycle 4 day 1 (C4D1), after 6 weeks of nivolumab. Every patient relapsed after autologous stem cell transplantation, and brentuximab vedotin exposure varied. Responses achieved at best were complete response, partial response or progressive disease. Losses at the gene ends were 2 bases for V and 5 bases for J; bases not matched to a gene: 11. The CDR3 runs 15 residues. Germline V gene data show CDR1 as GTSNPN and CDR2 as SVGIG (reference sequence). Only in-frame clones appear in the TCRdb table, and some are missing; sequencing was by immunoSEQ multiplex PCR. The sample holds approximately 45,000 clones, around 64% seen once. General study points: By C4D1, diversity of CD4+ TCRs had risen significantly, whereas that of CD8+ TCRs had not.

Worth noting for this clone: As yet, its antigen is unknown.

The sample in question was peripheral blood mononuclear cells (PBMCs), obtained before the fourth cycle of nivolumab. The V gene is TRBV30, the J gene TRBJ2-7; 8 bases are shared with TRBD2. The sequence was collected from a human donor with classical Hodgkin lymphoma. This CDR3 reads CAWSPLSGRTHEQYF. For the CDR3, the DNA is TGTGCCTGGAGTCCGCTAAGCGGGAGAACCCACGAGCAGTACTTC.